These 17 T cell receptor beta chains came from one sample sequenced in a study of blood T cell repertoires in COVID-19. Clones were sequenced by immunoSEQ multiplex PCR, and TCRdb holds only the in-frame ones, with some missing. The table has around 92,000 clones, 89% seen once. Input material: peripheral blood. The receptors were sampled from an elderly woman with active COVID-19.

V gene TRBV28 combines with J gene TRBJ1-1; 10 positions match TRBD1. The CDR3 length is 17 residues. Germline values: CDR1 MDHEN, CDR2 SYDVKM. V gave up 4 bases and J gave up 5 bases; unmatched junction bases: 13. CDR3 amino acids: CASSSDRGRHGWTEAFF. CDR3 coding DNA: TGTGCCAGCAGTTCTGACAGGGGGCGCCATGGATGGACTGAAGCTTTCTTT.

The chain uses TRBV5-6 and TRBJ1-4, with D possibly being TRBD1 (6 bases). The germline V and J ends were trimmed by 9 bases and 5 bases, with 23 bases remaining between them. CDR1 SGHDT and CDR2 YYEEEE come from the germline V gene. This CDR3 region has 16 residues. CDR3 bases: TGTGCCATTAAAAATAAGGGGCGGGGGCGCAATGAAAAACTGTTTTTT. This sequence encodes CAIKNKGRGRNEKLFF.

The chain employs TRBV5-6 and TRBJ2-3; a weak D match, TRBD2 (5 bases). The CDR3 runs to 15 residues. Looked up from germline, CDR1 is SGHDT and CDR2 is YYEEEE. V lost 3 bases to trimming and J lost 5 bases, with 16 bases between them. The CDR3 is CASSSLWELVDTQYF. The DNA for the CDR3 is TGTGCCAGCAGCTCCCTATGGGAGCTGGTAGATACGCAGTATTTT.

This clone was seen only once. The CDR3 bases are TGTGCCAGTAGTATACTAGGTGGTGTGGATACGCAGTATTTT. It is translated as CASSILGGVDTQYF. This chain uses TRBV19 with TRBJ2-3; D not certain. Germline assignment: CDR1 LNHDA and CDR2 SQIVND (reference sequence). Between the trimmed V and J ends, which lost 2 bases and 6 bases, there was a span of 12 bases. This CDR3 comprises 14 residues.

This sequence joins TRBV6-5 and TRBJ2-7; no reliable D call. Germline V gene sequence: CDR1 MNHEY, CDR2 SVGAGI. V dropped 6 bases and J dropped 2 bases, with 8 bases sitting between them. There are 12 residues in the CDR3. The chain's CDR3 is CASSHTTYEQYF. The CDR3 region has the DNA TGTGCCAGCAGCCATACTACCTACGAGCAGTACTTC.

This chain links TRBV18 with TRBJ2-7; TRBD2 aligns across 7 bases. From germline, CDR1 is KGHSH and CDR2 LQKENI. The junction had 10 bases not matched to a gene; V was cut back by 0 bases and J by 5 bases. The CDR3 loop spans 16 amino acids. The CDR3 spells CASSPPYGGSGNEQYF. CDR3 sequence (DNA): TGTGCCAGCTCACCACCCTACGGCGGGAGTGGCAACGAGCAGTACTTC.

V gene TRBV19 combines with J gene TRBJ1-3, with TRBD1 matching over 9 bases. The trim removed 6 bases at V and 3 bases at J, leaving 6 bases unmatched. Germline CDR1 LNHDA, CDR2 SQIVND (reference sequence). The CDR3 has 15 residues. CDR3 in amino acids: CASSSRTGDGNTIYF. Here the CDR3 DNA reads TGTGCCAGTAGCTCTCGGACAGGGGATGGAAACACCATATATTTT.

The chain carries TRBV2 and TRBJ2-5, with TRBD1 identical over 7 bases. The CDR3 runs 13 residues. Germline V lookup: CDR1 SNHLY, CDR2 FYNNEI. J was trimmed by 5 bases and V by 7 bases; bases with no gene match: 7. The CDR3 is CASNNRGWETQYF. CDR3 coding DNA: TGTGCCAGCAATAACAGGGGTTGGGAGACCCAGTACTTC.

V is TRBV7-2 and J is TRBJ1-2; D may be TRBD1 (6 bases). The CDR3 runs to 18 residues. V gave up 1 base and J gave up 1 base, with 19 bases separating them. Germline values: CDR1 SGHTA, CDR2 FQGNSA. Written as DNA, the CDR3 is TGTGCCAGCAGCTTAGGCCCAGGGGCCCCGGATCTTAACTATGGCTACACCTTC. Amino acids: CASSLGPGAPDLNYGYTF. Supplemented by reference TRBV7-2 and TRBJ1-2, the full variable domain reads GAGVSQSPSNKVTEKGKDVELRCDPISGHTALYWYRQSLGQGLEFLIYFQGNSAPDKSGLPSDRFSAERTGGSVSTLTIQRTQQEDSAVYLCASSLGPGAPDLNYGYTFGSGTRLTVV.

This chain connects TRBV7-2 to TRBJ2-2; 10 nucleotides match TRBD1. This CDR3 is built from 15 residues. Per germline, CDR1 SGHTA and CDR2 FQGNSA. Losses at the gene ends were 4 bases for V and 8 bases for J; bases not matched to a gene: 7. The CDR3 sequence is CASSSQTGGSGELFF. Here the CDR3 DNA reads TGTGCCAGCAGCTCCCAGACAGGGGGCTCAGGGGAGCTGTTTTTT.

The V gene is TRBV5-6, the J gene TRBJ1-1; 8 bases agree with TRBD1. After removal of 2 bases from V and 1 base from J, the junction contained 7 bases not matched to a gene. CDR1 is SGHDT and CDR2 is YYEEEE in the germline V gene. The CDR3 totals 16 residues. In DNA form, the CDR3 reads TGTGCCAGCAGCTTAATATTTGGGACAGGGAACACTGAAGCTTTCTTT. Amino acid sequence: CASSLIFGTGNTEAFF. Using reference TRBV5-6 and TRBJ1-1 for the parts outside the CDR3, the full variable domain is DAGVTQSPTHLIKTRGQQVTLRCSPKSGHDTVSWYQQALGQGPQFIFQYYEEEERQRGNFPDRFSGHQFPNYSSELNVNALLLGDSALYLCASSLIFGTGNTEAFFGQGTRLTVV.

The V gene is TRBV7-9, the J gene TRBJ2-1, with 9 nucleotides matching TRBD1. Trimming removed 5 bases from V and 12 bases from J; junction bases left unmatched: 2. Germline CDR1 and CDR2: SEHNR and FQNEAQ (reference sequence). The CDR3 has 11 amino acids. In DNA, the CDR3 is TGTGCCAGCAGCGGGGACAGGGTGCAGTTCTTC. Amino acid sequence: CASSGDRVQFF.

The chain is built from TRBV6-6 and TRBJ1-1; possible D gene TRBD1, 5 bases. The CDR3 is made up of 11 amino acids. The germline gives CDR1 MNHNY, CDR2 SVGAGI (reference sequence). The V end was cut by 11 bases, the J end by 1 base, with 8 bases between. CDR3 DNA: TGTGCCGCCGGGGGGAACACTGAAGCTTTCTTT. This translates into CAAGGNTEAFF.

The V call is TRBV11-2, the J call TRBJ2-1; 7 bases align to TRBD2. The CDR3 runs 15 residues. Germline V gene sequence: CDR1 SGHAT, CDR2 FQNNGV. The ends lost 5 bases at V and 2 bases at J; junction bases unmatched: 6. The CDR3 nucleotides are TGTGCCAGCAGCCCCCGTAGCGGGCCCTACAATGAGCAGTTCTTC. The encoded protein is CASSPRSGPYNEQFF.

This chain joins TRBV23-1 and TRBJ2-6; 8 bases are a match to TRBD1. TRBV23-1 is given ORF status, its function remaining uncertain. V dropped 0 bases and J dropped 0; count of bases not matched to a gene: 16. There are 22 residues in the CDR3. DNA for the CDR3: TGCGCCAGCAGTCAATCTCACTTGAACGACAGGGGAAAAGACTCTGGGGCCAACGTCCTGACTTTC. Amino acids: CASSQSHLNDRGKDSGANVLTF.

The CDR3 nucleotides read TGTGCCAGCAAGGGCACAGGTATCCTTAGCTTGTTTTTT. This codes for CASKGTGILSLFF. The chain couples TRBV6-5 to TRBJ1-4, with D perhaps TRBD1 (5 bases). Trimming removed 7 bases from V and 15 bases from J, with 21 bases in between. The CDR3 covers 13 residues. CDR1 and CDR2 from the germline V gene are MNHEY and SVGAGI.

This clone occurred once. The chain employs TRBV10-3 and TRBJ2-1; maybe TRBD2 (7 bases). Per the germline V gene, CDR1 is ENHRY and CDR2 is SYGVKD. V was trimmed by 5 bases and J by 4 bases, leaving 18 bases between them. This CDR3 region has 16 residues. The CDR3 region is CAISSTRGGPYNEQFF. Written as DNA, the CDR3 is TGTGCCATCAGTTCAACGAGGGGGGGGCCTTACAATGAGCAGTTCTTC.